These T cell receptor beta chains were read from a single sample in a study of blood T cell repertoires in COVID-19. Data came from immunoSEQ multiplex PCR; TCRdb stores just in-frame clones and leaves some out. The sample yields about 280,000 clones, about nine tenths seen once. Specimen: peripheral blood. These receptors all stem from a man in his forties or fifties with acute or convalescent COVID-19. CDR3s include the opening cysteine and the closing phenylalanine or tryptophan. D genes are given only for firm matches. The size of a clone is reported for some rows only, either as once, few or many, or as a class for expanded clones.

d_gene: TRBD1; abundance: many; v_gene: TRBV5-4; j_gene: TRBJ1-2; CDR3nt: TGTGCCAGCAGCTCTGGACAGGGCGGCTATGGCTACACCTTC; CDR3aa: CASSSGQGGYGYTF
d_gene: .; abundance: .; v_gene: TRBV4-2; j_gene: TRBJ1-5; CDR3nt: TGTGCCAGCAGCCCCTTTATGACAGGTGATCAGCCCCAGCATTTT; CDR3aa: CASSPFMTGDQPQHF
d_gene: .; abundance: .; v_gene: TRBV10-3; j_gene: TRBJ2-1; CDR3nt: TGTGCCATCAGTGAGTCATCAACAGGAAATACCTACAATGAGCAGTTCTTC; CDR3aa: CAISESSTGNTYNEQFF
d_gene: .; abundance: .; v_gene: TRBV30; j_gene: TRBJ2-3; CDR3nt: TGTGCCTGGAGTGTAGGGACATCGGCCGACACGCAGTATTTT; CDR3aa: CAWSVGTSADTQYF
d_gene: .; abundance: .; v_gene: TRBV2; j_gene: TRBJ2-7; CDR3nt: TGTGCCAGCAGTGTAGGCAGGGTCGACGAGCAGTACTTC; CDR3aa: CASSVGRVDEQYF
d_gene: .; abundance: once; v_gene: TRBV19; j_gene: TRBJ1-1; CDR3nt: TGTGCCAGTAGTACCCAAATGAACACTGAAGCTTTCTTT; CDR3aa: CASSTQMNTEAFF
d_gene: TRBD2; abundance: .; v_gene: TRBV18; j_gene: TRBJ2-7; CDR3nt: TGTGCCAGCTCACCATCCGGGGGGAGCTCCTACGAGCAGTACTTC; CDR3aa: CASSPSGGSSYEQYF
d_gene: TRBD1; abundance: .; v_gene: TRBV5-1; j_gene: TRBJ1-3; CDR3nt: TGCGCCAGCAGTCACGGACAGGGGGCAAGAAACACCATATATTTT; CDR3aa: CASSHGQGARNTIYF
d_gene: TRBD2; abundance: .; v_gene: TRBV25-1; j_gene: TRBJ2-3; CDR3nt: TGTGCCAGCAGTAGATTAGCGGGGGGGCCAAAAGATACGCAGTATTTT; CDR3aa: CASSRLAGGPKDTQYF
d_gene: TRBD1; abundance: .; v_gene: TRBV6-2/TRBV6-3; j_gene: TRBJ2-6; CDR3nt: TGTGCCAGCAGTCGCCCCCCCGGCGGGACAGGGGGCGCTGGGGCCAACGTCCTGACTTTC; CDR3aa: CASSRPPGGTGGAGANVLTF
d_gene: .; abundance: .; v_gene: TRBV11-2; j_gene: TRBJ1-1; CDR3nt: TGTGCCAGCAGCTTTCAGGGGAACACTGAAGCTTTCTTT; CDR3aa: CASSFQGNTEAFF
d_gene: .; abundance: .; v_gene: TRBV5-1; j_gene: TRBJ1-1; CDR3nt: TGCGCCAGCAGCCCGACAGCGATGAACACTGAAGCTTTCTTT; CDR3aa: CASSPTAMNTEAFF
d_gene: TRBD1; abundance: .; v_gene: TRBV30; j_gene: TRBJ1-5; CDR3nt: TGTGCCTGGAGTGTACCTTTGGGACAGGCGGGCAATCAGCCCCAGCATTTT; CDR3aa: CAWSVPLGQAGNQPQHF
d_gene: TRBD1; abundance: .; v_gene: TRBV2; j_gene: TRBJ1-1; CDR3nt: TGTGCCAGCAGTCGGAACAGGGGAAGGAGGACTGAAGCTTTCTTT; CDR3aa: CASSRNRGRRTEAFF
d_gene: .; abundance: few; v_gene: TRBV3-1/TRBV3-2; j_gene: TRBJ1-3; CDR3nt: TGTGCCAGCAGCCAACGGTCCCTAAACACCATATATTTT; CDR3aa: CASSQRSLNTIYF
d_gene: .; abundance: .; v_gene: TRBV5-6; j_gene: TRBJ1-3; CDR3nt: TGTGCCAGCAGTCGGGCTGGAAACACCATATATTTT; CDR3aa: CASSRAGNTIYF
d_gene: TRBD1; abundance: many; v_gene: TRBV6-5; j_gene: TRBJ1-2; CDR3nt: TGTGCCAGCAGTCAGGGACAGGGGACGGGCTACACCTTC; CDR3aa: CASSQGQGTGYTF
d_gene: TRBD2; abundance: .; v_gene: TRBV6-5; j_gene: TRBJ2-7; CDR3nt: TGTGCCAGCAGCCCCGGGGGGGCGGACTACGAGCAGTACTTC; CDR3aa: CASSPGGADYEQYF
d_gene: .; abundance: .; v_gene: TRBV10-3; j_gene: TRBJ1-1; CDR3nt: TGTGCCATCAGTGACAGTGACACTGAAGCTTTCTTT; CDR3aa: CAISDSDTEAFF
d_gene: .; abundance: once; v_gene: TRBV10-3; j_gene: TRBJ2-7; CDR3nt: TGTGCCATCGGGGCACACCTCTCCTACGAGCAGTACTTC; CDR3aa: CAIGAHLSYEQYF
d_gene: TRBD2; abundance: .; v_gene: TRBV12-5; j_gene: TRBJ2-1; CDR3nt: TGTGCTAGTGGTTCCGGGGGGAGCTCCTACAATGAGCAGTTCTTC; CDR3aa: CASGSGGSSYNEQFF
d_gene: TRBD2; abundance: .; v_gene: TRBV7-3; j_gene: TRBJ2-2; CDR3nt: TGTGCCAGCAGCCTAGGGACTAGCGGAAGGGGCGGGGAGCTGTTTTTT; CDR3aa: CASSLGTSGRGGELFF
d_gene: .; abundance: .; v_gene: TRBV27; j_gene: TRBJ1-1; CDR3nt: TGTGCCAGCAGTTTGCGACAAATGAACACTGAAGCTTTCTTT; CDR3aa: CASSLRQMNTEAFF
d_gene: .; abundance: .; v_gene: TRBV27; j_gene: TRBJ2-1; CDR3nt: TGTGCCAGCAGTTTAAGAGGAAATGAGCAGTTCTTC; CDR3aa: CASSLRGNEQFF
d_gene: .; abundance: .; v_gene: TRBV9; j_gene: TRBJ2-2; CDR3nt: TGTGCCAGCAGCGTAGGCGGCGGAACCACCGGGGAGCTGTTTTTT; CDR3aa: CASSVGGGTTGELFF
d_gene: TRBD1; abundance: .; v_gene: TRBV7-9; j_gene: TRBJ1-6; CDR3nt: TGTGCCAGCAGCCCGGGACAGTATAATTCACCCCTCCACTTT; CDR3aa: CASSPGQYNSPLHF
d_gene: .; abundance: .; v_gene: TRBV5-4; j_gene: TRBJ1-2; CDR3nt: TGTGCCAGCAGCCCGGAGCCGACAGAGAGTTACACCTTC; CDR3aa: CASSPEPTESYTF
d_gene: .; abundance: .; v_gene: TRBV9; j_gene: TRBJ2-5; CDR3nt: TGTGCCAGCAGCGTAGGCAGAAGGGAGGAGACCCAGTACTTC; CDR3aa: CASSVGRREETQYF
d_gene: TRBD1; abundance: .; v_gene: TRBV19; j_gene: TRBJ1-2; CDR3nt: TGTGCCAGTAGTATAGCGACAGGGACTAACTATGGCTACACCTTC; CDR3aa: CASSIATGTNYGYTF
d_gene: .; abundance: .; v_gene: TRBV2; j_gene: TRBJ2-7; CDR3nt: TGTGCCAGCAGTGACCTGAGGACTCCCTACGAGCAGTACTTC; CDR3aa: CASSDLRTPYEQYF
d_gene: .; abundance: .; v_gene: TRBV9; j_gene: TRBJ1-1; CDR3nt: TGTGCCAGCAGCGAGGGGGTCGCGAACACTGAAGCTTTCTTT; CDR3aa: CASSEGVANTEAFF
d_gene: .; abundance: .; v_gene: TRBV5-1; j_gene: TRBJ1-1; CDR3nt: TGCGCCAGCAGACTTGACAGCATTGGGAACACTGAAGCTTTCTTT; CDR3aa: CASRLDSIGNTEAFF
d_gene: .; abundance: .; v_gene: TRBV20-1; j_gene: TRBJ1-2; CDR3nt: TGCAGTGCTAGTCGAGATGAGGGCTATGGCTACACCTTC; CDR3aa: CSASRDEGYGYTF
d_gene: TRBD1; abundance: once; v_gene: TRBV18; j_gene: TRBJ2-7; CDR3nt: TGTGCCAGCTCACTGGGTTTCGGGACAGCCAAGACCTACGAGCAGTACTTC; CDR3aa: CASSLGFGTAKTYEQYF
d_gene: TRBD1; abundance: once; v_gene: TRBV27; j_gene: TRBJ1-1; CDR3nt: TGTGCCAGCAGCCCGGGGACAGGGGAAGAGGTTGAAGCTTTCTTT; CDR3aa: CASSPGTGEEVEAFF
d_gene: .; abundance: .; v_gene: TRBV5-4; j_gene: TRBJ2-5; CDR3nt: TGTGCCAGCAGCTCGGGAAGGGTTTTCCAAGAGACCCAGTACTTC; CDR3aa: CASSSGRVFQETQYF
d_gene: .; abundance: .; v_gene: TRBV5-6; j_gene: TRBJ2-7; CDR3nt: TGTGCCAGCAGCCCGAGGTTTGGGGGGGGCGCTCCGTACGAGCAGTACTTC; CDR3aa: CASSPRFGGGAPYEQYF
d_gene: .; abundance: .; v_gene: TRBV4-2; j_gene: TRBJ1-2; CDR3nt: TGTGCCAGCAGCCAAGATTCAGGGAACTATGGCTACACCTTC; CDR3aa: CASSQDSGNYGYTF
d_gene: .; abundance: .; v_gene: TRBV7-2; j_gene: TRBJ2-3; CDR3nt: TGTGCCAGCAGCCTCGGCGTCGCGCGGAGAACAGATACGCAGTATTTT; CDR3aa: CASSLGVARRTDTQYF
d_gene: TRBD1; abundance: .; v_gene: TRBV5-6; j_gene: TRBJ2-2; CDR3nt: TGTGCCAGCAGCTCGACAGGGCGACAATACACCGGGGAGCTGTTTTTT; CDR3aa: CASSSTGRQYTGELFF
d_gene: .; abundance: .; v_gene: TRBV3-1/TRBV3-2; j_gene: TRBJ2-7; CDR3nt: TGTGCCAGCAGCCCGGCCCCCTTTGGGGGCAGCTCCTACGAGCAGTACTTC; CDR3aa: CASSPAPFGGSSYEQYF
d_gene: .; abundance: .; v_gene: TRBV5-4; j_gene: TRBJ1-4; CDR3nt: TGTGCCAGCAGCAAACGGGCTACAGGAGATGAAAAACTGTTTTTT; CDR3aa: CASSKRATGDEKLFF
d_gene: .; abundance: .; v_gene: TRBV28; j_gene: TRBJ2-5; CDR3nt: TGTGCCAGCACGTCGCAGGGCTCTCTGGAGACCCAGTACTTC; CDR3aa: CASTSQGSLETQYF
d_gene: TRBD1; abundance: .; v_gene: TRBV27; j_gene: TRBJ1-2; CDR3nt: TGTGCCAGCAGCGGGACAGGGGACCTCTTC; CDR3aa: CASSGTGDLF
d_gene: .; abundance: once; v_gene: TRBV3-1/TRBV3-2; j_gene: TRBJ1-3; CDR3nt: TGTGCCAGCAGCCAAGATCCCGGGGGGCGCGGGAACTCTGGAAACACCATATATTTT; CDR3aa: CASSQDPGGRGNSGNTIYF
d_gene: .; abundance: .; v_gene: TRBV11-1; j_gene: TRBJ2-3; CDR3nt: TGTGCCAGCAGCTCCCGGGGGGCCACAGATACGCAGTATTTT; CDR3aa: CASSSRGATDTQYF
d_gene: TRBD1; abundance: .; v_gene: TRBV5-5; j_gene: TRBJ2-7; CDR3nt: TGTGCCAGCAGCTCCGGGACAGTTTACGAGCAGTACTTC; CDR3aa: CASSSGTVYEQYF
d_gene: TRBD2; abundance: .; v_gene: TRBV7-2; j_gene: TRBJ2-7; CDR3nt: TGTGCCAGCACCCTTAGCGGCAGCGGGGGGCCTTCCTACGAGCAGTACTTC; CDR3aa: CASTLSGSGGPSYEQYF
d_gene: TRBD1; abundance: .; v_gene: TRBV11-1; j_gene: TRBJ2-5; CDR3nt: TGTGCCAGCAGCTTGGGGACAGGTTTTCAAGAGACCCAGTACTTC; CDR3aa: CASSLGTGFQETQYF